The 24 T cell receptor beta chains in this list originate from one sample, sequenced in a study of T cells in Graves' hyperthyroidism and ophthalmopathy. RNA transcripts were the template for amplifying TCR beta CDR3 regions. In the first-round RT-PCR of the TCR CDR3, the HTBI primer set was used. Each CDR3 protein gets one entry after TCRdb re-called the multiplex PCR reads with MiXCR. The sample has approximately 420,000 distinct CDR3 sequences; approximately 14% are singletons. Specimen: blood. The receptors were sampled from a woman aged 18-29 years with Graves' hyperthyroidism.

This clonotype was recorded many times. The chain links TRBV20-1 to TRBJ2-1; D is uncertain. CDR3 length: 13 amino acids. V lost 6 bases to trimming and J lost 0 bases, with 9 bases between them. The germline gives CDR1 DFQATT, CDR2 SNEGSKA (reference sequence). CDR3 residues: CSARQSSYNEQFF. CDR3 bases: TGCAGTGCGAGGCAGAGCTCCTACAATGAGCAGTTCTTC.

This clonotype turned up a few times. The rearrangement links TRBV6-2 or TRBV6-3 to TRBJ1-5; D remains ambiguous. The germline V and J ends were trimmed by 7 bases and 6 bases, with 16 bases remaining between them. CDR3 length: 14 residues. The V gene's germline CDR1 is MNHEY and CDR2 SVGEGT. CDR3 DNA: TGTGCCAGCACCGGAACTACGCCTAGTCAGCCCCAGCATTTT. Its protein product is CASTGTTPSQPQHF.

This clonotype was recorded many times. For the CDR3, the DNA is TGTGCCAGCAGTTACTCGAGACTAGCGTCTGGGGCCAACGTCCTGACTTTC. Translation: CASSYSRLASGANVLTF. This rearrangement joins TRBV6-5 to TRBJ2-6; 8 nucleotides match TRBD2. The V gene's germline CDR1 is MNHEY and CDR2 SVGAGI. The CDR3 spans 17 residues. Trimming cost V 0 bases and J 1 base; bases outside gene matches: 2.

The rearrangement joins TRBV6-1 to TRBJ1-1, with 7 bases lining up with TRBD1. This CDR3 has 13 residues. Germline loops: CDR1 MNHNS, CDR2 SASEGT. V shed 6 bases, J shed 7 bases, and the junction held 8 bases outside the gene matches. The CDR3, as DNA: TGTGCCAGCAGCTATACCGGGACAGATGAAGCTTTCTTT. It yields the protein CASSYTGTDEAFF.

This clonotype was counted many times. The J gene is TRBJ1-6, the V gene TRBV7-6; 8 bases fit TRBD1. CDR1 is SGHVS, CDR2 FNYEAQ, per germline. V was pared by 6 bases and J by 8 bases, with 6 bases of the junction left unmatched. This CDR3 is 14 amino acids long. CDR3 protein: CASRPGTGDSPLHF. CDR3 in DNA: TGTGCCAGCAGACCTGGGACAGGCGATTCACCCCTCCACTTT.

This clonotype has more than one count but fewer than ten. The chain links TRBV4-1 to TRBJ2-5; the D gene could be TRBD1 or TRBD2 (6 bases each). Germline CDR1 is MGHRA and CDR2 is YSYEKL. V was pared by 0 bases and J by 5 bases, with 16 bases between. The CDR3 consists of 16 residues. The CDR3 spells CASSQEGGWGQETQYF. The CDR3 bases are TGCGCCAGCAGCCAAGAAGGGGGGTGGGGTCAGGAGACCCAGTACTTC.

Ten or more counts support this clonotype. This sequence joins TRBV20-1 and TRBJ2-3; D possibly corresponds to TRBD2 (6 bases). CDR3 size: 14 residues. V lost 2 bases to trimming and J lost 1 base, with 10 bases between them. Germline V gene lookup returns CDR1 DFQATT and CDR2 SNEGSKA (reference sequence). The CDR3 sequence: CSARTGTGTDTQYF. As DNA, the CDR3 is TGCAGTGCTAGAACCGGGACTGGCACAGATACGCAGTATTTT.

This chain connects TRBV3-1 to TRBJ2-7; the D is unclear. The germline V and J ends were trimmed by 1 base and 7 bases, with 14 bases remaining between them. CDR1 LGHDT and CDR2 YNNKEL come from the germline V gene (reference sequence). The CDR3 loop spans 14 amino acids. The CDR3 nucleotides read TGTGCCAGCAGCCAAGGGTCAACAGTTGGGGAGCAGTACTTC. Its translation: CASSQGSTVGEQYF.

This clonotype is a singleton in its sample. V and J are TRBV13 and TRBJ1-1; TRBD1 matches at 7 bases. V trimming: 4 bases; J trimming: 2 bases; junction bases outside the gene matches: 7. This CDR3 spans 15 amino acids. From germline, CDR1 is PRHDT and CDR2 FYEKMQ (reference sequence). The CDR3 sequence is CASSSIDRANTEAFF. The DNA for the CDR3 is TGTGCCAGCAGCTCCATAGACAGGGCCAACACTGAAGCTTTCTTT.

To note about this clonotype: A read error is possible here, since a much larger clone lies one base away. The chain links TRBV13 to TRBJ2-7, with D perhaps TRBD1 (6 bases). CDR1 is PRHDT, CDR2 FYEKMQ, per germline (reference sequence). There are 14 residues in the CDR3. Between the trimmed V and J ends, which lost 5 bases and 3 bases, there was a span of 14 bases. The CDR3 region is CASSTSTGLYEQYF. CDR3 nucleotides: TGTGCCAGCAGCACGAGCACAGGGCTCTACGAGCAGTACTTC.

The CDR3 sequence is CASSLTGMSGANVLTF. CDR3 nucleotides: TGCGCCAGCAGCTTAACAGGGATGTCTGGGGCCAACGTCCTGACTTTC. This rearrangement joins TRBV5-1 to TRBJ2-6, with D perhaps TRBD1 (6 bases). The V end lost 2 bases, the J end lost 1 base, and 10 bases lay between the germline ends. This CDR3 region has 16 residues. Germline V CDR1 and CDR2: SGHRS, YFSETQ.

This clonotype was counted at least ten times. V is TRBV30 and J is TRBJ2-1; 7 bases align to TRBD2. CDR1 is GTSNPN and CDR2 is SVGIG in the germline V gene (reference sequence). Germline trimming cut 3 bases from V and 7 bases from J; bases unmatched to any gene: 3. The length of the CDR3 is 12 residues. The CDR3 region is CAWSAGLNEQFF. CDR3 nucleotides: TGTGCCTGGAGCGCGGGACTAAATGAGCAGTTCTTC. Using reference TRBV30 and TRBJ2-1 for the parts outside the CDR3, the full variable domain is SQTIHQWPATLVQPVGSPLSLECTVEGTSNPNLYWYRQAAGRGLQLLFYSVGIGQISSEVPQNLSASRPQDRQFILSSKKLLLSDSGFYLCAWSAGLNEQFFGPGTRLTVL.

This clonotype was observed many times. The rearrangement links TRBV20-1 to TRBJ2-7, with D perhaps assigned TRBD1 or TRBD2 (5 bases each). Germline lookup yields CDR1 DFQATT and CDR2 SNEGSKA (reference sequence). V lost 2 bases and J 0 bases, leaving 14 bases between the germline ends. The CDR3 is 15 amino acids. CDR3 amino acids: CSARNIGTGSYEQYF. CDR3 DNA sequence: TGCAGTGCTAGAAACATCGGGACGGGCTCCTACGAGCAGTACTTC.

This clonotype was observed many times. The chain has TRBV12-3 or TRBV12-4 and TRBJ1-4, with D unresolved. The germline V and J ends were trimmed by 6 bases and 0 bases, with 11 bases remaining between them. CDR3 length equals 15 residues. This CDR3 reads CASSRTVATNEKLFF. The DNA of the CDR3 is TGTGCCAGCAGCCGGACGGTTGCAACTAATGAAAAACTGTTTTTT.

This clonotype was seen repeatedly, ten times or more. The CDR3 coding sequence is TGTGCCAGCAGCCGTAGCGGGGATAAAGAGACCCAGTACTTC. This translates into CASSRSGDKETQYF. The chain carries TRBV12-3 or TRBV12-4 and TRBJ2-5; the match to TRBD2 covers 8 bases. V gave up 6 bases and J gave up 3 bases; unmatched junction bases: 6. The CDR3 is 14 residues long.

This clonotype was seen only a few times. V usage is TRBV15 and J usage is TRBJ1-1; D not certain. Germline CDR1 is LNHNV and CDR2 is YYDKDF (reference sequence). The CDR3 sequence is 13 residues long. Trimming pared 0 bases from V and 11 bases from J, leaving 13 bases between. The DNA of the CDR3 is TGTGCCACCAGCAGAGATGAGCCTGAGGTGGCTTTCTTT. Translation: CATSRDEPEVAFF.

V and J are TRBV12-5 and TRBJ1-1; D may be TRBD1 (5 bases). The CDR3 runs to 14 residues. Between the trimmed V and J ends, which lost 5 bases and 1 base, there was a span of 11 bases. Per germline, CDR1 LGHNT and CDR2 FRNRAP. The CDR3 protein is CASGPSDRNTEAFF. For the CDR3, the DNA is TGTGCTAGTGGTCCCTCTGACAGGAACACTGAAGCTTTCTTT. Based on the CDR3 plus reference TRBV12-5 and TRBJ1-1, the full variable domain is DARVTQTPRHKVTEMGQEVTMRCQPILGHNTVFWYRQTMMQGLELLAYFRNRAPLDDSGMPKDRFSAEMPDATLATLKIQPSEPRDSAVYFCASGPSDRNTEAFFGQGTRLTVV.

The rearrangement uses TRBV4-3 and TRBJ1-4; 8 nucleotides line up with TRBD1. Germline loops: CDR1 LGHNA, CDR2 YSLEER. The length of the CDR3 is 14 residues. Trimming took 0 bases from V and 7 from J; bases not matched to a gene: 1. In nucleotides, the CDR3 is TGCGCCAGCAGCCAAGAACAGGGGGTTGAAAAACTGTTTTTT. Its translation is CASSQEQGVEKLFF.

This clonotype was detected a few times. A junction boundary mismatches the germline segment, possibly from a read error. The chain couples TRBV11-2 to TRBJ2-3, with a tentative D call TRBD2 (6 bases). CDR1 SGHAT and CDR2 FQNNGV come from the germline V gene. CDR3 length: 16 residues. The CDR3 bases are TGTGCCAGCAGCGCCCCACTAGCTTCTTCCACAGGTACGCAGTATTTT. Translation: CASSAPLASSTGTQYF.

This clonotype was seen repeatedly, ten times or more. The chain joins TRBV6-5 to TRBJ2-5; 12 positions match TRBD2. The CDR3 is 17 amino acids. The germline gives CDR1 MNHEY, CDR2 SVGAGI. The junction had 6 bases not matched to a gene; V was cut back by 0 bases and J by 4 bases. CDR3 residues: CASSYSKTSGRTETQYF. The DNA for the CDR3 is TGTGCCAGCAGTTACTCGAAGACTAGCGGGAGAACAGAGACCCAGTACTTC.

This clonotype was picked up many times. This chain connects TRBV18 to TRBJ2-3, with D perhaps TRBD1 or TRBD2 (6 bases each). The germline V gene has CDR1 KGHSH and CDR2 LQKENI. Between the trimmed V and J ends, which lost 4 bases and 4 bases, there was a span of 21 bases. The CDR3 extends over 17 amino acids. The chain's CDR3 is CASSRTETGRKADTQYF. For the CDR3, the DNA is TGTGCCAGCTCACGTACAGAAACAGGGAGGAAAGCAGATACGCAGTATTTT.

The rearrangement links TRBV12-3 or TRBV12-4 to TRBJ1-1; 8 bases line up with TRBD1. This CDR3 has 12 amino acids. V gave up 6 bases and J gave up 6 bases; unmatched junction bases: 3. CDR3 nucleotide sequence: TGTGCCAGCAGCATGGGACAGGCTGAAGCTTTCTTT. This codes for CASSMGQAEAFF.

This clonotype was observed at least ten times. This rearrangement joins TRBV28 to TRBJ1-2, with D possibly being TRBD1 (5 bases). The V end lost 6 bases, the J end lost 8 bases, and 19 bases lay between the germline ends. Germline V CDR1 and CDR2: MDHEN, SYDVKM. The CDR3 runs 14 residues. In DNA form, the CDR3 reads TGTGCCAGCAGAACGACCGGGACCCCTATAGGCTACACCTTC. Its protein product is CASRTTGTPIGYTF.

This clonotype was found many times. This chain links TRBV24-1 with TRBJ2-1; D is unresolved. Germline V lookup: CDR1 KGHDR, CDR2 SFDVKD. The CDR3 totals 11 residues. Trimming removed 6 bases at V and 7 bases at J, with 6 bases between. The CDR3 spells CATSFVNEQFF. CDR3 in DNA: TGTGCCACCAGTTTTGTGAATGAGCAGTTCTTC.